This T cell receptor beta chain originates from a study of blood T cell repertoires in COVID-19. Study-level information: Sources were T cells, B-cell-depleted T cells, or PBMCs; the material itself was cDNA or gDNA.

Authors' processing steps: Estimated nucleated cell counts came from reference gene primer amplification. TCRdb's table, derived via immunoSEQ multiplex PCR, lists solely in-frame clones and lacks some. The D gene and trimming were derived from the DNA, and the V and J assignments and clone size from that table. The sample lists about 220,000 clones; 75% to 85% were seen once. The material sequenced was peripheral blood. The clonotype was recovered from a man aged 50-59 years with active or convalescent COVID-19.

The CDR3, as DNA: TGTGCCAGCAGCTTATCATCGGGTAGCAATCAGCCCCAGCATTTT. This encodes CASSLSSGSNQPQHF. The rearrangement links TRBV7-2 to TRBJ1-5; D unclear. CDR3 length equals 15 residues. V shed 2 bases and J shed 0 bases, with 8 bases lying between them. Germline CDR1 SGHTA, CDR2 FQGNSA.